This T cell receptor beta chain comes out of a study of response to subunit inactivated influenza vaccine. Findings and caveats of the study: Each seasonal flu vaccination may recruit only limited new T cells, authors suggested.

As concerns this clonotype: Its antigen is as yet unknown.

TCRdb called the RT-PCR reads again in MiXCR, with one record for every CDR3 protein. The top ten hold less than 4% of the sample, which has 500,000 to 600,000 distinct CDR3 sequences, 15% to 20% seen once. CDR3 length: 17 amino acids. From germline, CDR1 is DFQATT and CDR2 SNEGSKA (reference sequence). Trimming cost V 1 base and J 6 bases; bases outside gene matches: 15. This specimen consisted of CD4+ T cells sorted from PBMCs, obtained about 23 months after vaccination. This sequence joins TRBV20-1 and TRBJ2-5, with TRBD2 identical over 9 bases. The source of this sequence is a man aged 50 to 75 who received an inactivated influenza vaccine. The CDR3 DNA reads as TGCAGTGCTAGAGGGCGAGCGGGGGGCACCGGTCGACAGACCCAGTACTTC. It specifies CSARGRAGGTGRQTQYF.